The next 17 T cell receptor beta chains were all read from a single sample in a study of cytomegalovirus exposure and HLA in healthy donors. Use of 60 Vbeta and 13 Jbeta primers characterized the PCR. Libraries were prepared by immunoSEQ multiplex PCR; TCRdb keeps only in-frame clonotypes and omits some of them. The data hold 50,000 or so clones, with around 80% observed a single time. Sample: PBMCs. The source is a boy aged 5-17 years in good health and CMV-seropositive.

This clone was detected only a few times. The chain carries TRBV27 and TRBJ2-7; D is unresolved. V lost 6 bases and J 3 bases, leaving 15 bases between the germline ends. From germline, CDR1 is MNHEY and CDR2 SMNVEV (reference sequence). This CDR3 comprises 14 residues. CDR3 sequence: CASRTGSNFYEQYF. CDR3 in DNA: TGTGCCAGCAGAACCGGGTCGAATTTCTACGAGCAGTACTTC.

V and J are TRBV7-9 and TRBJ1-3; D call uncertain. Germline CDR1 is SEHNR and CDR2 is FQNEAQ (reference sequence). CDR3 length: 13 residues. This chain's CDR3 is CSHAPRAGNTIYF. The CDR3 nucleotides are TGTTCCCACGCTCCGAGGGCAGGAAACACCATATATTTT.

This chain joins TRBV2 and TRBJ2-3; D uncertain. Germline V gene lookup returns CDR1 SNHLY and CDR2 FYNNEI. V was shortened by 7 bases and J by 2 bases, with 4 bases between the two germline ends. This CDR3 spans 11 amino acids. The CDR3 bases are TGTGCCAGCATGTACACAGATACGCAGTATTTT. Translated, it gives CASMYTDTQYF.

Comment on this clone: Relative to the germline gene, one junction end is altered; a read error may explain this. The J gene is TRBJ2-7, the V gene TRBV7-9; perhaps TRBD1 as D (5 bases). In germline, CDR1 is SEHNR, CDR2 FQNEAQ (reference sequence). The CDR3 is made up of 12 amino acids. Here the CDR3 DNA reads TGTTCCAGCAGCTTTGCCACAGGCGAGCAGTACTTC. It yields the protein CSSSFATGEQYF.

This clone was found a few times. This rearrangement joins TRBV7-9 to TRBJ1-1, with D perhaps TRBD1 (5 bases). This CDR3 is built from 13 residues. The germline gives CDR1 SEHNR, CDR2 FQNEAQ (reference sequence). V lost 3 bases and J lost 4, with 9 bases in between. CDR3 bases: TGTGCCAGCAGCTTCGGGGACTTCACTGAAGCTTTCTTT. It is translated as CASSFGDFTEAFF. The full variable domain, rest sourced from reference TRBV7-9 and TRBJ1-1, is DTGVSQNPRHKITKRGQNVTFRCDPISEHNRLYWYRQTLGQGPEFLTYFQNEAQLEKSRLLSDRFSAERPKGSFSTLEIQRTEQGDSAMYLCASSFGDFTEAFFGQGTRLTVV.

This sequence joins TRBV7-8 and TRBJ2-5; no clear D. Near its end, the DNA agrees better with TRBJ2-7, so the J call may be wrong. The CDR3 has 18 residues. The V gene's germline CDR1 is SGHVS and CDR2 FQNEAQ. The CDR3 protein is CASSHTYRMFGQAYEQYF. CDR3 nucleotides: TGTGCCAGCAGCCATACTTATCGCATGTTTGGGCAGGCCTACGAGCAGTACTTC.

This chain links TRBV6-5 with TRBJ2-3, with D uncertain. Germline V gene sequence: CDR1 MNHEY, CDR2 SVGAGI. CDR3 length: 13 residues. V lost 5 bases, J lost 0 bases, and 6 bases lay in between. The CDR3 bases are TGTGCCAGCAGTCTTACTAGCACAGATACGCAGTATTTT. This gives the protein CASSLTSTDTQYF.

The CDR3 DNA is TGCGCCAGCAGCCAACCCCGTTCCGGAGGACAGGGGGAGCTGTTTTTT. Translated, it gives CASSQPRSGGQGELFF. The chain uses TRBV4-1 and TRBJ2-2; D possibly corresponds to TRBD1 (6 bases). The length of the CDR3 is 16 residues. The germline V gene has CDR1 MGHRA and CDR2 YSYEKL. The V end was cut by 2 bases, the J end by 8 bases, with 18 bases between.

This rearrangement joins TRBV15 to TRBJ2-1; a possible D gene is TRBD1 (6 bases). V dropped 10 bases and J dropped 3 bases, with 16 bases sitting between them. The CDR3 runs to 14 residues. The germline CDR1 and CDR2 sequences are LNHNV and YYDKDF (reference sequence). The CDR3 DNA reads TGTGCCATTTCCCGGGACATTCACTACAATGAGCAGTTCTTC. As protein: CAISRDIHYNEQFF.

This chain uses TRBV20-1 with TRBJ2-7, with unresolved D. The CDR3 runs 11 residues. V lost 7 bases and J lost 1, with 8 bases in between. Germline values: CDR1 DFQATT, CDR2 SNEGSKA (reference sequence). CDR3 loop: CSGQKSYEQYF. The CDR3 DNA follows: TGCAGTGGGCAGAAATCCTACGAGCAGTACTTC.

The chain links TRBV6-4 to TRBJ1-1, with D perhaps matching TRBD1 (6 bases). The CDR3 extends over 10 amino acids. Germline V gives CDR1 MRHNA, CDR2 SNTAGT. V was cut by 10 bases and J by 10 bases, with 13 bases left in between. The CDR3 DNA follows: TGTGCCACTACAGGGTCAGGAGCTTTCTTT. Translated: CATTGSGAFF.

In the case of this clone: Germline and junction disagree at one end, which may indicate a read error. This chain links TRBV5-1 with TRBJ2-1; no definite D call. The germline V gene has CDR1 SGHRS and CDR2 YFSETQ. This CDR3 region has 13 residues. Here the CDR3 DNA reads TGCGCCAGCAGCTTGGACACGTCGGGTGAGCGGTTCTTC. Its translation: CASSLDTSGERFF.

This sequence joins TRBV6-1 and TRBJ2-1; the D is unclear. Trimming shortened V by 6 bases and J by 5 bases, and 8 bases separated the two germline ends. Germline V gene sequence: CDR1 MNHNS, CDR2 SASEGT. The CDR3 is 12 amino acids. The CDR3 is CASSAADNEQFF. The CDR3 DNA is TGTGCCAGCAGCGCCGCAGACAATGAGCAGTTCTTC.

The J gene is TRBJ2-7, the V gene TRBV25-1; no reliable D call. CDR1 and CDR2 (germline): MGHDK, SYGVNS. The V and J ends lost 1 base and 6 bases respectively, with 4 bases between them. The CDR3 is 11 residues long. CDR3 sequence: CASSESGEQYF. The DNA of the CDR3 is TGTGCCAGCAGTGAATCCGGCGAGCAGTACTTC.

The chain has TRBV7-2 and TRBJ1-5; the D is unclear. Trimming shortened V by 5 bases and J by 6 bases, and 14 bases separated the two germline ends. There are 14 residues in the CDR3. Germline V gene data show CDR1 as SGHTA and CDR2 as FQGNSA. CDR3 loop: CASSPGRRVQPQHF. The CDR3 region has the DNA TGTGCCAGCAGCCCCGGTAGGAGGGTTCAGCCCCAGCATTTT.

The CDR3 sequence is CAIRFEGVLQGYTF. CDR3 in DNA: TGTGCCATCAGGTTTGAGGGGGTCCTCCAGGGCTACACCTTC. The chain recombines TRBV10-3 with TRBJ1-2, with a weak D call TRBD1 (6 bases). The CDR3 has 14 amino acids. The germline V gene encodes CDR1 ENHRY and CDR2 SYGVKD. Trimming removed 6 bases from V and 8 bases from J, with 19 bases in between.

The chain links TRBV5-4 to TRBJ1-4; D unresolved. This CDR3 has 13 amino acids. Germline V gene sequence: CDR1 SGHNT, CDR2 YYREEE (reference sequence). The V end was cut by 0 bases, the J end by 10 bases, with 10 bases between. The CDR3 spells CASSLAPEGKLFF. CDR3 bases: TGTGCCAGCAGCTTGGCTCCAGAGGGAAAACTGTTTTTT.